This passage covers 30 T cell receptor beta chains from one sample sequenced in a study of identical twins (TCRdb year 2016). Library method: 5' RACE. TCRdb lists the instrument as Illumina HiSeq 2000. TCRdb reprocessed the public reads (quality trimming at Q25 with fastp, clone calling with MiXCR) and kept in-frame beta chains. Every distinct CDR3 protein forms one entry, paired with its most common genes and DNA. The sample profile shows 200,000 to 250,000 distinct CDR3 sequences; 7% to 8.5% of them were found once. The ten largest clones capture less than 6.5% of the sample. In addition, the sample was reused for a study of yellow fever vaccine responses in identical twins.

Specimen: CD8+ T cells sorted from blood. The receptors derive from a woman aged 18-29 years in good health.

This clonotype was seen many times. V and J are TRBV5-1 and TRBJ2-3, with TRBD2 matching over 8 bases. The CDR3 spans 13 residues. Trimming cost V 4 bases and J 4 bases; bases outside gene matches: 2. CDR1 SGHRS and CDR2 YFSETQ come from the germline V gene. The CDR3 DNA sequence: TGCGCCAGCAGCCGGGGGGGGGCAGATACGCAGTATTTT. Protein: CASSRGGADTQYF.

This clonotype occurred a few times. V usage is TRBV2 and J usage is TRBJ2-1; D not resolved. This CDR3 has 15 amino acids. The V gene's germline CDR1 is SNHLY and CDR2 FYNNEI. V lost 4 bases and J 0 bases, leaving 10 bases between the germline ends. CDR3 in amino acids: CASSATERSYNEQFF. The CDR3 DNA reads TGTGCCAGCAGTGCAACAGAACGCTCCTACAATGAGCAGTTCTTC.

The J gene is TRBJ2-1, the V gene TRBV7-6; possible D gene TRBD1, 6 bases. V shed 4 bases and J shed 8 bases, with 24 bases lying between them. CDR3 size: 17 residues. Germline V CDR1 and CDR2: SGHVS, FNYEAQ. CDR3 residues: CASSSAEGVVPHDEQFF. The CDR3 DNA reads as TGTGCCAGCAGCTCCGCCGAGGGGGTAGTTCCCCACGATGAGCAGTTCTTC.

This clonotype was picked up a small number of times. The chain is built from TRBV4-1 and TRBJ1-5; D gene uncertain. Trimming took 2 bases from V and 3 from J, leaving 11 bases between them. Germline-derived CDR1 and CDR2 are MGHRA and YSYEKL. The CDR3 has 15 amino acids. The CDR3 spells CASSQTTALNQPQHF. CDR3 DNA sequence: TGCGCCAGCAGCCAAACTACGGCCCTCAATCAGCCCCAGCATTTT.

The V and J genes are TRBV7-2 and TRBJ1-2; 10 bases agree with TRBD1. Germline values: CDR1 SGHTA, CDR2 FQGNSA. V trimming: 0 bases; J trimming: 4 bases; junction bases outside the gene matches: 8. CDR3 length: 17 residues. In DNA, the CDR3 is TGTGCCAGCAGCTTAGCGACAGGGGGCGCCCGTATCTATGGCTACACCTTC. Amino acids: CASSLATGGARIYGYTF.

In this sample, this clonotype turned up a few times. J is TRBJ2-2 and V is TRBV29-1; no clear D gene. Germline-derived CDR1 and CDR2 are SQVTM and ANQGSEA. CDR3 length: 13 residues. V was cut by 3 bases and J by 3 bases, with 8 bases left in between. The CDR3 DNA sequence: TGCAGCGTTGAGACGAGCGACACCGGGGAGCTGTTTTTT. Amino acid sequence: CSVETSDTGELFF.

The table lists this clonotype with a few counts. The chain uses TRBV12-3 or TRBV12-4 and TRBJ2-1; 9 positions agree with TRBD1. This CDR3 comprises 17 residues. After removal of 0 bases from V and 4 bases from J, the junction contained 7 bases not matched to a gene. CDR3 region: CASSLAPDRGNYNEQFF. DNA of the CDR3: TGTGCCAGCAGTTTAGCACCGGACAGGGGCAATTACAATGAGCAGTTCTTC.

Only a few counts were recorded for this clonotype. The chain employs TRBV27 and TRBJ2-3, with TRBD2 matching 9 bases. The J segment lost 3 bases and the V segment lost 5 bases, leaving 6 bases of the junction unmatched. This CDR3 is built from 15 residues. Looked up from germline, CDR1 is MNHEY and CDR2 is SMNVEV (reference sequence). The CDR3 sequence: CASSPLAGTTDTQYF. CDR3 DNA sequence: TGTGCCAGCAGTCCTCTAGCGGGAACAACAGATACGCAGTATTTT.

The chain uses TRBV5-1 and TRBJ2-1, with a weak D call TRBD1 (6 bases). Germline loops: CDR1 SGHRS, CDR2 YFSETQ. V lost 4 bases, J lost 3 bases, and 8 bases lay in between. CDR3 length: 13 residues. As DNA, the CDR3 is TGCGCCAGCAGCCCACAGGGCTACAATGAGCAGTTCTTC. It encodes CASSPQGYNEQFF.

The sample holds a few counts of this clonotype. The chain couples TRBV7-9 to TRBJ2-5; tentatively, D is TRBD1 (6 bases). V shed 2 bases and J shed 0 bases, with 13 bases lying between them. Germline V lookup: CDR1 SEHNR, CDR2 FQNEAQ (reference sequence). The CDR3 contains 16 residues. The CDR3 coding sequence is TGTGCCAGCAGCTTATTCTCCCAGGGGTACCAAGAGACCCAGTACTTC. Amino acids: CASSLFSQGYQETQYF. The complete variable domain, with remaining parts taken from reference TRBV7-9 and TRBJ2-5, reads DTGVSQNPRHKITKRGQNVTFRCDPISEHNRLYWYRQTLGQGPEFLTYFQNEAQLEKSRLLSDRFSAERPKGSFSTLEIQRTEQGDSAMYLCASSLFSQGYQETQYFGPGTRLLVL.

This clonotype has more than one count but fewer than ten. The gene calls are TRBV28 and TRBJ2-5; 7 nucleotides match TRBD1. V shed 2 bases, J shed 4 bases, and the junction held 7 bases outside the gene matches. This CDR3 has 15 amino acids. Looked up from germline, CDR1 is MDHEN and CDR2 is SYDVKM. The CDR3 sequence: CASSLGTDWAETQYF. In nucleotides, the CDR3 is TGTGCCAGCAGTTTAGGGACAGATTGGGCAGAGACCCAGTACTTC.

This chain connects TRBV27 to TRBJ2-5; TRBD2 matches at 11 bases. This CDR3 spans 16 amino acids. V shed 6 bases and J 2 bases; nucleotides not matched to a gene: 8. Germline V gene sequence: CDR1 MNHEY, CDR2 SMNVEV (reference sequence). The CDR3 bases are TGTGCCAGCAGATTAACTAGCGGGGGTTATCAAGAGACCCAGTACTTC. Protein: CASRLTSGGYQETQYF.

This clonotype was counted between two and nine times. This sequence joins TRBV7-9 and TRBJ1-2; tentatively, D is TRBD1 (5 bases). The CDR3 extends over 12 amino acids. Germline CDR1 SEHNR, CDR2 FQNEAQ (reference sequence). Trimming shortened V by 4 bases and J by 4 bases, and 7 bases separated the two germline ends. CDR3 loop: CASSSQAYGYTF. For the CDR3, the DNA is TGTGCCAGCAGCTCACAGGCCTATGGCTACACCTTC.

This clonotype was detected ten times or more. The V call is TRBV28, the J call TRBJ2-1, with TRBD2 as a possible D gene (5 bases). The CDR3 has 15 amino acids. The V end was cut by 6 bases, the J end by 1 base, with 13 bases between. The germline V gene has CDR1 MDHEN and CDR2 SYDVKM. CDR3 protein: CASSELLASYNEQFF. The CDR3 coding sequence is TGTGCCAGCAGCGAACTTCTAGCATCCTACAATGAGCAGTTCTTC.

At least ten counts were recorded for this clonotype. The chain joins TRBV18 to TRBJ2-1; D is unclear. V lost 4 bases and J 4 bases, leaving 11 bases between the germline ends. Germline V gene data show CDR1 as KGHSH and CDR2 as LQKENI. The length of the CDR3 is 14 residues. The chain's CDR3 is CASSRIVRYNEQFF. CDR3 coding DNA: TGTGCCAGCTCACGGATAGTGCGGTACAATGAGCAGTTCTTC.

This clonotype is labeled medium-sized. This chain connects TRBV12-3 or TRBV12-4 to TRBJ2-5; D perhaps matches TRBD2 (6 bases). This CDR3 spans 14 amino acids. Trimming left V 5 bases short and J 5 bases short, with 15 bases between. The CDR3 sequence is CASSRGAPSETQYF. CDR3 DNA: TGTGCCAGCAGTCGCGGGGCCCCGTCGGAGACCCAGTACTTC.

This clonotype has at least ten counts. The chain employs TRBV7-2 and TRBJ2-1; 7 bases map to TRBD1. Germline trimming cut 4 bases from V and 0 bases from J; bases unmatched to any gene: 6. This CDR3 spans 16 amino acids. CDR1 SGHTA and CDR2 FQGNSA come from the germline V gene. CDR3 DNA: TGTGCCAGCAGCTCGACCCGGGACAGCTCCTACAATGAGCAGTTCTTC. Amino acids: CASSSTRDSSYNEQFF. The variable domain in full, completed from reference TRBV7-2 and TRBJ2-1, reads GAGVSQSPSNKVTEKGKDVELRCDPISGHTALYWYRQSLGQGLEFLIYFQGNSAPDKSGLPSDRFSAERTGGSVSTLTIQRTQQEDSAVYLCASSSTRDSSYNEQFFGPGTRLTVL.

Ten or more counts support this clonotype. The V call is TRBV3-1, the J call TRBJ1-5, with D hard to call. Germline-derived CDR1 and CDR2 are LGHDT and YNNKEL (reference sequence). V lost 0 bases, J lost 0 bases, and 6 bases lay in between. CDR3 length: 15 amino acids. CDR3 nucleotides: TGTGCCAGCAGCCAAGAAGCGTATAGCAATCAGCCCCAGCATTTT. Protein: CASSQEAYSNQPQHF.

V gene TRBV20-1 combines with J gene TRBJ2-7, with TRBD2 matching 7 bases. CDR3 size: 14 residues. V was clipped by 2 bases and J by 7 bases; unmatched bases: 11. Per germline, CDR1 DFQATT and CDR2 SNEGSKA (reference sequence). CDR3 DNA sequence: TGCAGTGCTAGAAGTGGGCTAGCGGCGAGGGAGCAGTACTTC. The encoded protein is CSARSGLAAREQYF.

J is TRBJ2-7 and V is TRBV19, with 10 nucleotides matching TRBD1. The CDR3 is made up of 14 amino acids. Germline CDR1 reads LNHDA; CDR2 reads SQIVND (reference sequence). Trimming cost V 6 bases and J 7 bases; bases outside gene matches: 9. CDR3 sequence reads: CASSPGTGAFEQYF. CDR3 in DNA: TGTGCCAGTAGCCCCGGGACAGGGGCTTTTGAGCAGTACTTC.

This clonotype was seen only a few times. The chain links TRBV5-1 to TRBJ2-5, with a possible D match to TRBD1 (5 bases). The ends were cut back, 3 bases at V and 1 base at J, with 16 bases in the middle. The CDR3 runs 16 residues. The V gene's germline CDR1 is SGHRS and CDR2 YFSETQ. CDR3: CASSSKRQSVQETQYF. In DNA form, the CDR3 reads TGCGCCAGCAGCTCGAAGCGACAGTCGGTCCAAGAGACCCAGTACTTC. Supplemented by reference TRBV5-1 and TRBJ2-5, the full variable domain reads KAGVTQTPRYLIKTRGQQVTLSCSPISGHRSVSWYQQTPGQGLQFLFEYFSETQRNKGNFPGRFSGRQFSNSRSEMNVSTLELGDSALYLCASSSKRQSVQETQYFGPGTRLLVL.

The rearrangement joins TRBV7-9 to TRBJ1-2, with D hard to call. V dropped 5 bases and J dropped 2 bases, with 12 bases sitting between them. Germline CDR1 and CDR2: SEHNR and FQNEAQ (reference sequence). There are 14 residues in the CDR3. In DNA form, the CDR3 reads TGTGCCAGCAGCCCCTCGTCGAGAAACTATGGCTACACCTTC. Protein: CASSPSSRNYGYTF.

The rearrangement uses TRBV29-1 and TRBJ2-7, with 10 bases identical to TRBD2. Trimming at V came to 4 bases and at J to 0 bases, leaving 6 bases not matched to a gene. Germline CDR1 reads SQVTM; CDR2 reads ANQGSEA. This CDR3 has 15 amino acids. For the CDR3, the DNA is TGCAGCGTTGGGACTAGCGGTACGAGCTCCTACGAGCAGTACTTC. Protein: CSVGTSGTSSYEQYF.

This clonotype has more than one count but fewer than ten. V gene TRBV5-1 combines with J gene TRBJ2-7; tentatively, D is TRBD2 (5 bases). CDR3 length equals 14 residues. Germline CDR1 is SGHRS and CDR2 is YFSETQ. V was clipped by 2 bases and J by 1 base, with 10 bases between them. CDR3 residues: CASSLDLASYEQYF. As DNA, the CDR3 is TGCGCCAGCAGCTTAGACCTAGCTTCCTACGAGCAGTACTTC.

This clonotype was seen a handful of times. The V call is TRBV29-1, the J call TRBJ2-1; D is unresolved. In germline, CDR1 is SQVTM, CDR2 ANQGSEA. Between the trimmed V and J ends, which lost 4 bases and 0 bases, there was a span of 10 bases. This CDR3 is 14 amino acids long. Here the CDR3 DNA reads TGCAGCGTTGGTTCGCAGAGCTCCTACAATGAGCAGTTCTTC. It encodes CSVGSQSSYNEQFF.

This clonotype was counted between two and nine times. The chain has TRBV20-1 and TRBJ2-3; TRBD2 matches at 10 bases. Unmatched junction bases numbered 14, after V lost 0 bases and J lost 2 bases. Germline V gene data show CDR1 as DFQATT and CDR2 as SNEGSKA (reference sequence). The CDR3 is made up of 19 amino acids. CDR3 in DNA: TGCAGTGCTAGAGAGGAGGGAGCGGGGGGGCCGGCGGACACAGATACGCAGTATTTT. Translation gives CSAREEGAGGPADTDTQYF.

The V call is TRBV6-5, the J call TRBJ2-5; D is undetermined. Trimming stripped 3 bases from V and 1 base from J, with 6 bases between. The CDR3 is made up of 13 amino acids. Germline V gene lookup returns CDR1 MNHEY and CDR2 SVGAGI. The CDR3 region is CASSYGVQETQYF. In DNA form, the CDR3 reads TGTGCCAGCAGTTATGGGGTCCAAGAGACCCAGTACTTC.

This clonotype has a count of ten or more. The chain couples TRBV11-2 to TRBJ1-1; D perhaps matches TRBD1 (6 bases). This CDR3 contains 14 residues. V was shortened by 1 base and J by 4 bases, with 10 bases between the two germline ends. CDR1 and CDR2 from the germline V gene are SGHAT and FQNNGV. CDR3: CASSLGGLGTEAFF. CDR3 bases: TGTGCCAGCAGCTTAGGGGGGCTGGGCACTGAAGCTTTCTTT.

This clonotype was observed at least ten times. This chain connects TRBV9 to TRBJ2-7; possibly TRBD1 for D (5 bases). This CDR3 spans 13 amino acids. V lost 0 bases, J lost 7 bases, and 11 bases lay in between. CDR1 is SGDLS, CDR2 YYNGEE, per germline. The CDR3 reads CASSVDVGQEQYF. DNA of the CDR3: TGTGCCAGCAGCGTAGACGTCGGACAAGAGCAGTACTTC.

Concerning this clonotype itself: At one end the junction does not follow the germline gene, possibly because of a read error. CDR3 in amino acids: CASSLSGDRAF. DNA for the CDR3: TGTGCCAGCAGCTTAAGTGGAGACAGGGCCTTT. The chain has TRBV7-8 and TRBJ1-1; 7 bases align to TRBD1. CDR1 is SGHVS and CDR2 is FQNEAQ in the germline V gene. This CDR3 has 11 amino acids. Full variable domain (remainder filled in from reference TRBV7-8 and TRBJ1-1): GAGVSQSPRYKVAKRGQDVALRCDPISGHVSLFWYQQALGQGPEFLTYFQNEAQLDKSGLPSDRFFAERPEGSVSTLKIQRTQQEDSAVYLCASSLSGDRAFGQGTRLTVV.